The 9 T cell receptor beta chains listed next were all sequenced from one sample in a study of Graves' ophthalmopathy and Graves' hyperthyroidism. RNA transcripts yielded amplified TCR beta CDR3 regions. First-round RT-PCR with HTBI primers preceded a second-round multiplex PCR. TCRdb independently ran MiXCR on the multiplex PCR reads; one entry per CDR3 protein. Among a few hundred thousand distinct CDR3 sequences listed, roughly 17% were seen once. Sequenced material: peripheral blood. These receptors all stem from an adult woman with stable Graves' hyperthyroidism.

At least ten counts were recorded for this clonotype. Germline is not matched at one junction end, which may reflect a read error. The chain recombines TRBV2 with TRBJ1-2, with D possibly being TRBD1 (6 bases). Germline-derived CDR1 and CDR2 are SNHLY and FYNNEI. The CDR3 totals 14 residues. The CDR3 is CASSEGGAPGGYTF. As DNA, the CDR3 is TGTGCCAGCAGCGAAGGGGGTGCCCCTGGTGGCTACACCTTC.

This clonotype was counted at least ten times. The rearrangement uses TRBV20-1 and TRBJ2-1; 12 positions match TRBD2. With 0 bases clipped from V and 6 bases from J, the junction kept 9 bases outside the gene matches. CDR1 and CDR2 (germline): DFQATT, SNEGSKA (reference sequence). This CDR3 comprises 17 residues. The CDR3 DNA sequence: TGCAGTGCTAGAGATCAATTGGGACTAGCGGGTTCCAATGAGCAGTTCTTC. Its translation is CSARDQLGLAGSNEQFF.

This clonotype showed up many times. The V gene is TRBV7-2, the J gene TRBJ2-2; 8 bases match TRBD1. Trimming took 5 bases from V and 4 from J; bases not matched to a gene: 6. Germline V CDR1 and CDR2: SGHTA, FQGNSA. The CDR3 covers 15 residues. This chain's CDR3 is CASSPGGSGTGELFF. In nucleotides, the CDR3 is TGTGCCAGCAGCCCAGGGGGCTCGGGCACCGGGGAGCTGTTTTTT.

This clonotype was seen many times. The gene calls are TRBV4-2 and TRBJ1-2; 8 positions agree with TRBD1. Per germline, CDR1 LGHNA and CDR2 YNFKEQ. Trimming cost V 1 base and J 2 bases; bases outside gene matches: 9. There are 17 residues in the CDR3. As DNA, the CDR3 is TGTGCCAGCAGCCAAGTGGGACAGGAATCATACAACTATGGCTACACCTTC. This codes for CASSQVGQESYNYGYTF.

The sample holds a few counts of this clonotype. The J gene is TRBJ2-5, the V gene TRBV5-1; 9 positions match TRBD2. This CDR3 is 18 amino acids long. The germline V gene has CDR1 SGHRS and CDR2 YFSETQ. Trimming at V came to 0 bases and at J to 1 base, leaving 10 bases not matched to a gene. DNA for the CDR3: TGCGCCAGCAGCTTGGGGATAGCGGGAGTGTTGGGCCAAGAGACCCAGTACTTC. Translating gives CASSLGIAGVLGQETQYF.

This clonotype was seen repeatedly, ten times or more. V is TRBV27 and J is TRBJ2-7, with 9 bases lining up with TRBD1. CDR3 length: 15 residues. Germline V gene lookup returns CDR1 MNHEY and CDR2 SMNVEV (reference sequence). V shed 5 bases, J shed 3 bases, and the junction held 8 bases outside the gene matches. The CDR3 sequence: CASSALTGGNYEQYF. The CDR3 bases are TGTGCCAGCAGTGCCCTGACAGGGGGAAACTACGAGCAGTACTTC.

Regarding this clonotype: This clone may be a read error of a much larger clone one base away. The V call is TRBV7-9, the J call TRBJ2-7; 7 bases fit TRBD2. Per the germline V gene, CDR1 is SEHNR and CDR2 is FQNEAQ (reference sequence). V lost 8 bases, J lost 2 bases, and 9 bases stayed unmatched. The CDR3 covers 14 residues. CDR3 protein: CASGWASGTYEQYF. The CDR3, as DNA: TGTGCCAGCGGCTGGGCTAGCGGCACCTACGAGCAGTACTTC.

This clonotype was picked up many times. The CDR3 carries no conserved terminal phenylalanine or tryptophan, so it likely arises from a read error. The V and J genes are TRBV2 and TRBJ1-1; 7 bases match TRBD1. The germline V gene encodes CDR1 SNHLY and CDR2 FYNNEI. Trimming removed 6 bases from V and 7 bases from J; junction bases left unmatched: 14. This CDR3 has 15 amino acids. The DNA of the CDR3 is TGTGCCAGCAGCCGCCGTATTCAGGGGGAAAATGAAGCTTTCCTT. Translated, it gives CASSRRIQGENEAFL.

This clonotype was recorded at least ten times. This sequence joins TRBV6-5 and TRBJ1-2; 9 nucleotides line up with TRBD1. CDR3 length: 15 residues. Losses at the gene ends were 9 bases for V and 1 base for J; bases not matched to a gene: 9. The germline V gene has CDR1 MNHEY and CDR2 SVGAGI. CDR3 sequence: CASEKGTGFNYGYTF. CDR3 DNA sequence: TGTGCCAGTGAAAAGGGGACAGGGTTTAACTATGGCTACACCTTC.